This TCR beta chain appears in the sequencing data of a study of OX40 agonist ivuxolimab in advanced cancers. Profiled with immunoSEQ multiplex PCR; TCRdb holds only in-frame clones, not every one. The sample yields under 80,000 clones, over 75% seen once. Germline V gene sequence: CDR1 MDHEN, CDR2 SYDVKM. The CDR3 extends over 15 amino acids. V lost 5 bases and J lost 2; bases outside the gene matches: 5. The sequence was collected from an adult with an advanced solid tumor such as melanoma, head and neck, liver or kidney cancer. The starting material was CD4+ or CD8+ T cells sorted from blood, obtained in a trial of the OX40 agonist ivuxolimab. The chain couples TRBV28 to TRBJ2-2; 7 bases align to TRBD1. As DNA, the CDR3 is TGTGCCAGCAGTCCCGGGACAGCTAACACCGGGGAGCTGTTTTTT. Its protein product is CASSPGTANTGELFF.